This paragraph reports one T cell receptor beta chain. Additional DNA sequences in this sample encode the identical CDR3. This record comes from a study of shared clonotypes between healthy human individuals. Only in-frame clones appear in the TCRdb table, and some are missing; sequencing was by immunoSEQ multiplex PCR. The sample lists hundreds of thousands of clones; less than 80% were seen once. Germline V gives CDR1 SGHTA, CDR2 FQGNSA. This CDR3 spans 16 amino acids. Trimming left V 1 base short and J 3 bases short, with 12 bases between. This TCR derives from a woman aged 25 to 45 in good health. Sequencing used memory CD4+ T cells sorted from blood. Noted subset: CD45RA-negative fraction. The chain recombines TRBV7-2 with TRBJ1-4; tentative D call: TRBD1 (5 bases). The CDR3 nucleotides read TGTGCCAGCAGCTTAGGAAGGGCAGGGTCTAATGAAAAACTGTTTTTT. This sequence encodes CASSLGRAGSNEKLFF.